The next 17 T cell receptor beta chains were all read from a single sample in a study of T cells in Graves' hyperthyroidism and ophthalmopathy (dated by TCRdb to the late 2010s). Library method: multiplex PCR. Instrument used: Illumina HiSeq 2000. Amplification of TCR beta CDR3 regions was carried out from RNA transcripts. For the first round of RT-PCR on the TCR CDR3, the HTBI primer set was used together with the Qiagen OneStep RT-PCR kit. In-frame beta chains were kept once TCRdb had trimmed the public reads at Q25 with fastp and called clones with MiXCR. Rows matching on CDR3 protein sequence are summarized as one entry with the most common DNA and genes. Within this sample are around 400,000 distinct CDR3 sequences, with around 16% of them counted one time only. About a quarter of the sample is in the top ten clones. The specimen sequenced was blood. The origin of the receptors is a woman aged 18-30 years with Graves' hyperthyroidism that later progressed to Graves' ophthalmopathy.

This clonotype was seen many times. The chain combines TRBV5-1 with TRBJ2-3, with 10 bases matching TRBD1. J was trimmed by 6 bases and V by 1 base; bases with no gene match: 5. CDR1 and CDR2 from the germline V gene are SGHRS and YFSETQ. The CDR3 length is 15 residues. Written as DNA, the CDR3 is TGCGCCAGCAGCTTGTCGGGACAGGGGACGGATACGCAGTATTTT. Protein product: CASSLSGQGTDTQYF.

The chain carries TRBV27 and TRBJ1-1; D not certain. Trimming took off 0 bases at V and 4 bases at J, with 9 bases between the two ends. The CDR3 extends over 14 amino acids. CDR1 and CDR2 (germline): MNHEY, SMNVEV (reference sequence). The CDR3 region has the DNA TGTGCCAGCAGTTTATCGATGGGAGGCACTGAAGCTTTCTTT. Translating it yields CASSLSMGGTEAFF.

This clonotype has just a few counts. The chain links TRBV10-3 to TRBJ2-1, with D possibly TRBD1 on 6 matching bases. V was trimmed by 1 base and J by 1 base, leaving 20 bases between them. Looked up from germline, CDR1 is ENHRY and CDR2 is SYGVKD. There are 19 residues in the CDR3. In DNA, the CDR3 is TGTGCCATCAGTGAGTTCTTAATAAAACAGGGAACATCCTACAATGAGCAGTTCTTC. Amino acids: CAISEFLIKQGTSYNEQFF.

The V gene is TRBV18, the J gene TRBJ2-3; D is possibly TRBD2 (5 bases). Germline V gene sequence: CDR1 KGHSH, CDR2 LQKENI. The CDR3 consists of 15 residues. With 5 bases removed from V and 1 base from J, the gap between germline ends came to 13 bases. CDR3 sequence (DNA): TGTGCCAGCTCAATACTAGATGGGCGCACAGATACGCAGTATTTT. Translating gives CASSILDGRTDTQYF. The variable domain in full, with the rest retrieved from reference TRBV18 and TRBJ2-3, is NAGVMQNPRHLVRRRGQEARLRCSPMKGHSHVYWYRQLPEEGLKFMVYLQKENIIDESGMPKERFSAEFPKEGPSILRIQQVVRGDSAAYFCASSILDGRTDTQYFGPGTRLTVL.

V is TRBV12-3 or TRBV12-4 and J is TRBJ2-7; possible D gene TRBD1, 6 bases. The CDR3 runs to 13 residues. V lost 5 bases, J lost 3 bases, and 11 bases lay in between. CDR3 in amino acids: CASSRQVDYEQYF. CDR3 nucleotide sequence: TGTGCCAGCAGTAGACAGGTGGACTACGAGCAGTACTTC.

CDR3 region: CAISWDASTDTQYF. The CDR3 region has the DNA TGTGCCATCAGTTGGGACGCAAGCACAGATACGCAGTATTTT. The V call is TRBV10-3, the J call TRBJ2-3; D may match TRBD1 or TRBD2 (5 bases each). Trimming took 5 bases from V and 0 from J, leaving 9 bases between them. Germline lookup yields CDR1 ENHRY and CDR2 SYGVKD. This CDR3 is 14 amino acids long.

This clonotype was detected many times. The chain uses TRBV13 and TRBJ1-1; the D is unclear. Trimming stripped 2 bases from V and 3 bases from J, with 4 bases between. The CDR3 length is 12 residues. CDR1 and CDR2 from the germline V gene are PRHDT and FYEKMQ (reference sequence). The CDR3 is CASSLSYTEAFF. CDR3 DNA sequence: TGTGCCAGCAGCTTATCTTACACTGAAGCTTTCTTT. Full variable domain (rest looked up from reference TRBV13 and TRBJ1-1): AAGVIQSPRHLIKEKRETATLKCYPIPRHDTVYWYQQGPGQDPQFLISFYEKMQSDKGSIPDRFSAQQFSDYHSELNMSSLELGDSALYFCASSLSYTEAFFGQGTRLTVV.

This clonotype has more than one count but fewer than ten. The chain carries TRBV4-2 and TRBJ2-7; D gene unclear. This CDR3 has 14 amino acids. Trimming removed 0 bases from V and 5 bases from J, with 11 bases in between. CDR1 LGHNA and CDR2 YNFKEQ come from the germline V gene. Here the CDR3 reads CASSQDIKGHEQYF. DNA of the CDR3: TGTGCCAGCAGCCAAGATATTAAGGGTCACGAGCAGTACTTC.

This clonotype has only a few counts. The V and J genes are TRBV29-1 and TRBJ2-4; unclear D gene. CDR1 is SQVTM, CDR2 ANQGSEA, per germline. The CDR3 runs 13 residues. V dropped 7 bases and J dropped 5 bases, with 15 bases sitting between them. CDR3 residues: CSAEQMLENIQYF. The CDR3, as DNA: TGCAGCGCAGAACAGATGCTGGAAAACATTCAGTACTTC.

In the case of this clonotype: It may be a read error: a sequence one base away is much more abundant. V usage is TRBV20-1 and J usage is TRBJ2-1; TRBD2 agrees at 11 bases. The last part of the DNA fits TRBJ2-7 better; the J call may be wrong. Germline CDR1 reads DFQATT; CDR2 reads SNEGSKA (reference sequence). CDR3 size: 14 residues. The CDR3: CSARTSGRDNEQYF. CDR3 DNA sequence: TGCAGTGCTAGAACTAGCGGGAGAGACAATGAGCAGTACTTC.

This clonotype has a count of ten or more. This sequence joins TRBV7-2 and TRBJ2-3, with D perhaps TRBD2 (5 bases). Trimming left V 4 bases short and J 0 bases short, with 11 bases between. The CDR3 is 15 amino acids. Germline CDR1 reads SGHTA; CDR2 reads FQGNSA. CDR3 amino acids: CASSSLAASTDTQYF. In DNA, the CDR3 is TGTGCCAGCAGCTCCCTAGCCGCTAGCACAGATACGCAGTATTTT.

This clonotype was seen repeatedly, ten times or more. The V and J genes are TRBV20-1 and TRBJ2-7; 7 bases map to TRBD2. Germline CDR1 is DFQATT and CDR2 is SNEGSKA (reference sequence). CDR3 size: 15 residues. V lost 3 bases to trimming and J lost 6 bases; unmatched junction nucleotides: 14. The DNA for the CDR3 is TGCAGTGCTAGTGTCGCCCTAGCGGAGAGGTCCGAGCAGTACTTC. It is translated as CSASVALAERSEQYF.

This clonotype was seen ten or more times. This chain connects TRBV12-3 or TRBV12-4 to TRBJ2-7, with TRBD2 matching over 7 bases. V was clipped by 6 bases and J by 7 bases; unmatched bases: 9. This CDR3 has 13 residues. This chain's CDR3 is CASSPGEGREQYF. The CDR3 DNA is TGTGCCAGCAGCCCTGGGGAGGGGAGAGAGCAGTACTTC.

This clonotype was counted ten times or more. This sequence joins TRBV12-3 or TRBV12-4 and TRBJ2-3, with TRBD1 matching over 8 bases. V shed 6 bases, J shed 6 bases, and the junction held 8 bases outside the gene matches. The CDR3 sequence is 14 residues long. The CDR3: CASSTRDRRDTQYF. The CDR3 DNA is TGTGCCAGCAGCACGCGGGACAGGCGCGATACGCAGTATTTT.

Ten or more counts support this clonotype. The chain employs TRBV7-2 and TRBJ2-3, with D perhaps TRBD1 (6 bases). V lost 2 bases and J lost 4, with 16 bases in between. The CDR3 loop spans 16 amino acids. Germline assignment: CDR1 SGHTA and CDR2 FQGNSA. CDR3 sequence reads: CASSLPQGVRADTQYF. As DNA, the CDR3 is TGTGCCAGCAGCTTACCACAGGGAGTGAGGGCAGATACGCAGTATTTT.

Concerning this clonotype itself: This may arise from a read error, as a much more abundant clone is one base away. The V gene is TRBV7-9, the J gene TRBJ1-5, with 10 nucleotides matching TRBD1. V lost 4 bases and J lost 0; bases outside the gene matches: 6. The CDR3 extends over 17 amino acids. Germline CDR1 and CDR2: SEHNR and FQNEAQ (reference sequence). The CDR3 sequence is CASSSGTGVCSNQPQHF. CDR3 sequence (DNA): TGTGCCAGCAGCTCCGGGACAGGGGTTTGTAGCAATCAGCCCCAGCATTTT. Combining the CDR3 with reference TRBV7-9 and TRBJ1-5 gives the whole variable domain DTGVSQNPRHKITKRGQNVTFRCDPISEHNRLYWYRQTLGQGPEFLTYFQNEAQLEKSRLLSDRFSAERPKGSFSTLEIQRTEQGDSAMYLCASSSGTGVCSNQPQHFGDGTRLSIL.

This clonotype occurred many times. The chain links TRBV18 to TRBJ1-1; no firm D call. The length of the CDR3 is 15 residues. The germline V gene encodes CDR1 KGHSH and CDR2 LQKENI. The V end was cut by 3 bases, the J end by 3 bases, with 14 bases between. This CDR3 reads CASSPRPSWDTEAFF. CDR3 DNA: TGTGCCAGCTCACCGCGCCCATCCTGGGACACTGAAGCTTTCTTT.